This entry is about one T cell receptor beta chain. No antigen is known for it. Each CDR3 protein gets one entry after TCRdb re-called the 5' RACE reads with MiXCR. The sample has 150,000 to 200,000 distinct CDR3 sequences, 30% to 35% seen once. This record belongs to a study of T-cell memory formation after mild COVID-19. Study-level information: Largely donor-specific TCR clusters were found.

Points from the study as a whole: Later expanders leaned CD4+, whereas clones that contracted between day 15 and 85 were balanced CD4/CD8. Cross-reactive memory appears to have joined, as suggested by some responding clones showing up in pre-infection memory.

The TCR was taken from an adult woman who had mild COVID-19 (a few samples of this study predate the infection). Cell type and time point are not known. Sequencing was done on a sample of PBMCs or a T cell subset sorted from them (not recorded which).

The CDR3, as DNA: TGTGCCAGCAAGTTAGGGACGACTAATGAAAAACTGTTTTTT. Protein product: CASKLGTTNEKLFF. The chain recombines TRBV6-5 with TRBJ1-4; the D gene is possibly TRBD1 (5 bases). Germline V gives CDR1 MNHEY, CDR2 SVGAGI. CDR3 length: 14 residues. Trimming pared 7 bases from V and 2 bases from J, leaving 11 bases between.